This section outlines one T cell receptor (beta chain) sequence together with its context. This clonotype was counted ten times or more. This clone's antigen is unknown. No much larger clonotype is one base removed from it; base qualities were not supplied. The CDR3 holds 13 amino acids from the cysteine to the valine. The entry retains the CDR3 DNA only, 39 bases that are in frame from base 1. Per the germline V gene, SGHTA is the CDR1 and FQGNSA is the CDR2. V and J lose 3 bases and 3 bases, and a span of 9 bases separates them. This sample stems from a study of T cell repertoires in cytomegalovirus infection (dated by TCRdb to between 2017 and 2020). About the full investigation: Peptide stimulations targeted recently identified HLA-C-restricted CMV epitopes, whose presentation resists viral immunomodulation, together with well-studied HLA-B-restricted epitopes. Donor HLA type was relevant to the analysis, as public TCR beta signatures indicated carriage of CMV infection together with the matching HLA type. The paper's findings and limits, for the study overall: The ex vivo response was dominated by HLA-C-restricted CMV-specific TCR beta clonotypes, which also provided the single most frequent clonotype in two of eight donors. Carriers of CMV infection plus the relevant HLA type were discriminated by the cumulative frequency of public TCR beta family members in the study cohort and in an independent 352-donor cohort.

The treatment or condition label of this sample denotes: in vitro stimulation with specific CMV peptide epitopes to enrich CMV-specific T cells. The run used an Illumina HiSeq 1500. In-frame beta chains were kept once TCRdb had trimmed the public reads at Q25 with fastp and called clones with MiXCR. Rows are unified per CDR3 protein, each entry keeping the most common DNA and genes. The table for this sample lists over 250,000 distinct CDR3 sequences; approximately 22% of them were counted only once. Together, the top ten hold under 25% of the sample. The sequence is built from TRBV7-2 and TRBJ2-7, with the D segment identity uncertain. The specimen was cultured PBMCs, collected from culture after CMV antigen stimulation. This clonotype was obtained from a human donor in good health (CMV status not recorded). Some clones in this sample may be carry-over from other donors' samples. The CDR3 is CASSFSVGYEQYV. The nucleotide sequence reads as follows: TGTGCCAGCAGCTTTTCAGTGGGCTACGAGCAGTACGTC.